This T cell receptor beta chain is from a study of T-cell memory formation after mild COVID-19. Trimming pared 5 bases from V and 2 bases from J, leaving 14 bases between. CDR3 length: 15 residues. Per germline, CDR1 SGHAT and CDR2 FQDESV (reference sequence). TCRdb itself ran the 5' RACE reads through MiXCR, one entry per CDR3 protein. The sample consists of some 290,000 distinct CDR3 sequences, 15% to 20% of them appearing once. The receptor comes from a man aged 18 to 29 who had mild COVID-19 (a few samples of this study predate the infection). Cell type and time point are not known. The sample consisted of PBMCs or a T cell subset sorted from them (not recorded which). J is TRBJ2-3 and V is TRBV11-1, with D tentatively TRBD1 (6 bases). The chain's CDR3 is CASSHRAENTDTQYF. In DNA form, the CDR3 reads TGTGCCAGCAGCCACAGGGCGGAGAACACAGATACGCAGTATTTT.